These 27 T cell receptor beta chains originate from one sample sequenced in a study of CD8 T cells in Susac syndrome. Random hexamers were used to reverse transcribe the RNA input (roughly 0.5 to 1 ug). TCRdb re-called the immunoSEQ multiplex PCR reads with MiXCR, one entry per CDR3 protein. The data hold approximately 270,000 distinct CDR3 sequences, with 93% observed a single time. The source material was CD4+ T cells from PBMCs. The source is a human donor with multiple sclerosis.

The chain joins TRBV7-8 to TRBJ1-2; no reliable D call. The CDR3 is 12 amino acids. Trimming removed 1 base at V and 8 bases at J, with 8 bases between. CDR1 SGHVS and CDR2 FQNEAQ come from the germline V gene. The CDR3: CASSLGVWGYTF. The CDR3 region has the DNA TGTGCCAGCAGCTTAGGGGTTTGGGGCTACACCTTC. The full variable domain, in which reference TRBV7-8 and TRBJ1-2 provide the parts outside the CDR3, is GAGVSQSPRYKVAKRGQDVALRCDPISGHVSLFWYQQALGQGPEFLTYFQNEAQLDKSGLPSDRFFAERPEGSVSTLKIQRTQQEDSAVYLCASSLGVWGYTFGSGTRLTVV.

The chain uses TRBV29-1 and TRBJ2-3; no definite D call. Germline lookup yields CDR1 SQVTM and CDR2 ANQGSEA. Trimming took off 4 bases at V and 2 bases at J, with 19 bases between the two ends. CDR3 size: 16 residues. CDR3 DNA: TGCAGCGTTGGTGGTCAGGAGACATTTAACACAGATACGCAGTATTTT. Translated, it gives CSVGGQETFNTDTQYF.

This sequence joins TRBV3-1 and TRBJ2-5; TRBD1 matches 8 bases. This CDR3 region has 15 residues. With 0 bases clipped from V and 5 bases from J, the junction kept 5 bases outside the gene matches. Germline V gene data show CDR1 as LGHDT and CDR2 as YNNKEL (reference sequence). CDR3 sequence (DNA): TGTGCCAGCAGCCAAGAGGACAGGGTTCGGGAGACCCAGTACTTC. Protein product: CASSQEDRVRETQYF.

The chain couples TRBV12-3 or TRBV12-4 to TRBJ1-2; D not resolved. CDR3 length: 13 amino acids. Trimming left V 5 bases short and J 5 bases short, with 12 bases between. Here the CDR3 reads CASSPPGTYGYTF. The CDR3 nucleotides are TGTGCCAGCAGTCCTCCGGGTACATATGGCTACACCTTC.

V usage is TRBV20-1 and J usage is TRBJ1-1; possibly TRBD1 for D (5 bases). Trimming left V 3 bases short and J 6 bases short, with 20 bases between. Germline loops: CDR1 DFQATT, CDR2 SNEGSKA (reference sequence). The CDR3 sequence is 15 residues long. In DNA form, the CDR3 reads TGCAGTGCTAGCTTTGTGTCGGCGGCAGGGTCTGAAGCTTTCTTT. Its translation is CSASFVSAAGSEAFF.

The chain combines TRBV13 with TRBJ2-5; 10 bases are shared with TRBD2. Losses at the gene ends were 5 bases for V and 4 bases for J; bases not matched to a gene: 10. Germline CDR1 PRHDT, CDR2 FYEKMQ (reference sequence). CDR3 size: 16 residues. The CDR3: CASSPVTSGRGETQYF. Written as DNA, the CDR3 is TGTGCCAGCAGCCCAGTGACTAGCGGGCGAGGAGAGACCCAGTACTTC.

The V call is TRBV9, the J call TRBJ2-7; either TRBD1 or TRBD2 may supply D (5 bases each). The CDR3 covers 15 residues. V was pared by 3 bases and J by 6 bases, with 19 bases between. CDR1 and CDR2 (germline): SGDLS, YYNGEE. This CDR3 reads CASSGVGRRYREQYV. For the CDR3, the DNA is TGTGCCAGCAGCGGCGTGGGACGGAGATACCGCGAGCAGTACGTC.

This chain uses TRBV11-2 with TRBJ2-5; 7 bases align to TRBD1. The CDR3 loop spans 14 amino acids. V trimming: 4 bases; J trimming: 5 bases; junction bases outside the gene matches: 7. From germline, CDR1 is SGHAT and CDR2 FQNNGV. The CDR3: CASSSRTGVETQYF. The CDR3 DNA is TGTGCCAGCAGCTCCCGGACAGGAGTTGAGACCCAGTACTTC.

The chain recombines TRBV27 with TRBJ2-2; 7 bases agree with TRBD1. V dropped 5 bases and J dropped 0; count of bases not matched to a gene: 6. The V gene's germline CDR1 is MNHEY and CDR2 SMNVEV (reference sequence). The CDR3 has 16 amino acids. The CDR3, as DNA: TGTGCCAGCAGTCGATTACAGGGGACGAACACCGGGGAGCTGTTTTTT. The encoded protein is CASSRLQGTNTGELFF.

The chain uses TRBV3-1 and TRBJ1-2, with D perhaps matching TRBD1 (5 bases). This CDR3 has 12 amino acids. V was cut by 5 bases and J by 9 bases, with 13 bases left in between. CDR1 is LGHDT, CDR2 YNNKEL, per germline (reference sequence). CDR3 residues: CASSDRDLSYTF. CDR3 in DNA: TGTGCCAGCAGCGACCGGGACCTGAGCTACACCTTC.

The chain joins TRBV28 to TRBJ1-2, with D possibly being TRBD1 (6 bases). Germline-derived CDR1 and CDR2 are MDHEN and SYDVKM. This CDR3 is 15 amino acids long. V was cut by 5 bases and J by 3 bases, with 16 bases left in between. The CDR3 here is CASSPSDRWYYGYTF. The CDR3 DNA reads TGTGCCAGCAGTCCGAGCGACAGGTGGTACTATGGCTACACCTTC.

For the CDR3, the DNA is TGCGCCAGCAGCTTGGATGGCGCTGAAGCTTTCTTT. Protein: CASSLDGAEAFF. The chain employs TRBV5-1 and TRBJ1-1; no definite D call. V was trimmed by 0 bases and J by 6 bases, leaving 6 bases between them. This CDR3 has 12 amino acids. The V gene's germline CDR1 is SGHRS and CDR2 YFSETQ.

The rearrangement joins TRBV5-6 to TRBJ2-1, with TRBD2 matching over 9 bases. After removal of 3 bases from V and 0 bases from J, the junction contained 10 bases not matched to a gene. There are 18 residues in the CDR3. Germline lookup yields CDR1 SGHDT and CDR2 YYEEEE. CDR3 sequence reads: CASSSPNSGGSSYNEQFF. CDR3 nucleotides: TGTGCCAGCAGCTCTCCTAATAGCGGGGGAAGCTCCTACAATGAGCAGTTCTTC.

The chain couples TRBV7-8 to TRBJ2-5, with 7 nucleotides matching TRBD1. Trimming cost V 5 bases and J 5 bases; bases outside gene matches: 11. The CDR3 is 15 amino acids. Germline CDR1 is SGHVS and CDR2 is FQNEAQ. The CDR3 here is CASSPRQGRLETQYF. The CDR3 DNA follows: TGTGCCAGCAGCCCCCGACAGGGAAGGTTGGAGACCCAGTACTTC.

This chain connects TRBV2 to TRBJ2-7; 9 bases agree with TRBD1. Per germline, CDR1 SNHLY and CDR2 FYNNEI. The CDR3 is made up of 14 amino acids. Unmatched junction bases numbered 1, after V lost 3 bases and J lost 1 base. CDR3 loop: CASSEGTGSYEQYV. In DNA, the CDR3 is TGTGCCAGCAGTGAGGGGACAGGGTCCTACGAGCAGTACGTC.

The CDR3 DNA sequence: TGTGCCAGCAGTGACTTAGCGGGAGTGGAAAACATTCAGTACTTC. This encodes CASSDLAGVENIQYF. The chain recombines TRBV6-1 with TRBJ2-4; 9 bases match TRBD2. Germline V gene data show CDR1 as MNHNS and CDR2 as SASEGT. J was trimmed by 5 bases and V by 3 bases; bases with no gene match: 5. This CDR3 has 15 residues.

This chain uses TRBV4-1 with TRBJ2-4; D possibly uses TRBD1 or TRBD2 (5 bases each). Deletions cut 0 bases from V and 7 bases from J, with 16 bases between. CDR1 and CDR2 from the germline V gene are MGHRA and YSYEKL. This CDR3 has 16 residues. Here the CDR3 reads CASSQDYVPGLNIQYF. The CDR3 coding sequence is TGCGCCAGCAGCCAAGATTACGTTCCGGGGCTCAACATTCAGTACTTC.

The rearrangement links TRBV28 to TRBJ2-1; TRBD2 aligns across 13 bases. This CDR3 is built from 16 residues. The germline V gene encodes CDR1 MDHEN and CDR2 SYDVKM. Trimming at V came to 4 bases and at J to 6 bases, leaving 6 bases not matched to a gene. CDR3 bases: TGTGCCAGCAGTTCGCCACTAGCGGGGGGGCCCAATGAGCAGTTCTTC. Its translation is CASSSPLAGGPNEQFF.

The chain combines TRBV7-9 with TRBJ2-7; 8 nucleotides agree with TRBD1. Trimming cost V 5 bases and J 1 base; bases outside gene matches: 4. Germline-derived CDR1 and CDR2 are SEHNR and FQNEAQ (reference sequence). The CDR3 is 14 amino acids. The CDR3, as DNA: TGTGCCAGCAGCGGCCGGACAGGGTCCTACGAGCAGTACTTC. Its protein product is CASSGRTGSYEQYF.

The chain links TRBV29-1 to TRBJ2-3, with D tentatively TRBD1 or TRBD2 (5 bases each). CDR1 and CDR2 (germline): SQVTM, ANQGSEA. The length of the CDR3 is 11 residues. With 8 bases removed from V and 2 bases from J, the gap between germline ends came to 8 bases. CDR3 residues: CSHGTTDTQYF. Here the CDR3 DNA reads TGCAGCCATGGGACCACAGATACGCAGTATTTT.

The chain recombines TRBV7-9 with TRBJ1-3, with TRBD1 identical over 8 bases. The V gene end was trimmed by 5 bases and the J gene end by 4 bases; junction bases not matched to a gene: 4. The CDR3 length is 14 residues. Germline-derived CDR1 and CDR2 are SEHNR and FQNEAQ (reference sequence). The CDR3 reads CASSRQGSGNTIYF. The CDR3 DNA is TGTGCCAGCAGCCGACAGGGGTCCGGAAACACCATATATTTT.

The chain recombines TRBV20-1 with TRBJ2-1, with TRBD2 matching 9 bases. The CDR3 has 13 amino acids. Germline-derived CDR1 and CDR2 are DFQATT and SNEGSKA (reference sequence). V gave up 2 bases and J gave up 13 bases; unmatched junction bases: 9. The CDR3 here is CSARPRPSGVQFF. The DNA of the CDR3 is TGCAGTGCTAGACCGCGACCTAGCGGGGTACAGTTCTTC.

CDR3 loop: CASSLGGLAGTGELFF. In DNA, the CDR3 is TGTGCCAGCAGCTTAGGTGGCCTAGCGGGCACCGGGGAGCTGTTTTTT. This sequence joins TRBV11-1 and TRBJ2-2; the match to TRBD2 covers 8 bases. V lost 1 base, J lost 4 bases, and 5 bases stayed unmatched. Germline V gene lookup returns CDR1 SGHAT and CDR2 FQDESV (reference sequence). The CDR3 runs 16 residues.

This chain uses TRBV12-3 or TRBV12-4 with TRBJ2-5; D uncertain. CDR3 length: 11 residues. Trimming left V 4 bases short and J 4 bases short, with 4 bases between. The CDR3 DNA is TGTGCCAGCAGTTCCCGAGAGACCCAGTACTTC. Encoded protein: CASSSRETQYF.

The chain recombines TRBV29-1 with TRBJ2-5, with 7 nucleotides matching TRBD2. V lost 4 bases and J lost 1; bases outside the gene matches: 12. CDR1 is SQVTM, CDR2 ANQGSEA, per germline. This CDR3 has 16 amino acids. The CDR3 region is CSVGSKRASGQETQYF. DNA for the CDR3: TGCAGCGTTGGGTCCAAGCGGGCTAGCGGCCAAGAGACCCAGTACTTC.

This chain links TRBV14 with TRBJ1-1; possibly TRBD1 for D (6 bases). V gave up 5 bases and J gave up 1 base, with 17 bases separating them. Per the germline V gene, CDR1 is SGHDN and CDR2 is FVKESK. The CDR3 has 16 residues. The CDR3 nucleotides are TGTGCCAGCAGCAAAAGAGGGGGGTCGAGGAACACTGAAGCTTTCTTT. Translating gives CASSKRGGSRNTEAFF.

This clonotype was detected a few times. The chain has TRBV11-2 and TRBJ2-5; 7 nucleotides match TRBD1. Trimming took 4 bases from V and 4 from J; bases not matched to a gene: 3. Germline CDR1 and CDR2: SGHAT and FQNNGV. This CDR3 has 13 residues. As DNA, the CDR3 is TGTGCCAGCAGCTCGACAGGGTTAGAGACCCAGTACTTC. Its protein product is CASSSTGLETQYF.